The clone carrying this T cell receptor (beta chain) was detected many times. Scientists amplified the TCR beta CDR3 regions from RNA transcripts. First-round RT-PCR used HTBI primers; second-round multiplex PCR followed. TCRdb re-called the multiplex PCR reads with MiXCR, one entry per CDR3 protein. The profile shows approximately 210,000 distinct CDR3 sequences, under 30% of them singletons. This record belongs to a study of Graves' ophthalmopathy and Graves' hyperthyroidism. CDR1 is MDHEN, CDR2 SYDVKM, per germline. The CDR3 consists of 13 residues. With V trimmed by 6 bases and J by 7 bases, 6 bases remained unmatched.

Material: peripheral blood. The TCR was taken from a middle-aged man with Graves' ophthalmopathy. This chain connects TRBV28 to TRBJ1-5; TRBD1 aligns across 7 bases. CDR3 region: CASRPQGQQPQHF. DNA of the CDR3: TGTGCCAGCAGGCCACAGGGGCAACAGCCCCAGCATTTT.